A selection of T cell receptor delta chains follows, all from one sample in a study of gamma-delta T cells after stem cell transplantation. TCRdb re-identified clones in the RT-PCR reads via CATT. The profile shows 1,300 to 1,500 delta-chain clones, approximately 7% of them singletons. Sequenced: gamma-delta T cells. The origin of the receptors is a human donor. It is not recorded whose cells these are; they may come from a transplant donor. Each CDR3 is given with its conserved first and last residue. The D gene is left open where the match is weak. Size is stated for part of the rows, as once, few or many counts, or as a class when the clone is expanded.

V	J	D	size	DNA	CDR3
TRDV2	TRDJ1	TRDD3	large	TGTGCCTGTGACACCGTTCTGGGGGATATGTACACCGATAAACTCATCTTT	CACDTVLGDMYTDKLIF
TRDV2	TRDJ1	TRDD3	medium-sized	TGTGCCTGTGACACCGTGTCATCCTTCCGAGACCAACCTACTGGGGGATACGAAGGACTCATCTTT	CACDTVSSFRDQPTGGYEGLIF
TRDV2	TRDJ3	TRDD3	few	TGTGCCTGTGACATCGTACTGGGGGATACAGACTCCTGGGACACCCGACAGATGTTTTTC	CACDIVLGDTDSWDTRQMFF
TRDV2	TRDJ3	-	large	TGTGCCTGTGACATCGTAAAGGACCGCTCCTGGGACACCCGACAGATGTTTTTC	CACDIVKDRSWDTRQMFF
TRDV2	TRDJ1	TRDD3	-	TGTGCCTGTGACTACACTGGGGGATATTGGGCCGATAAACTCATCTTT	CACDYTGGYWADKLIF
TRDV2	TRDJ3	-	large	TGTGCCTGTGACACCGTACTAGGAAGCTCCTGGGACACCCGACAGATGTTTTTC	CACDTVLGSSWDTRQMFF
TRDV1	TRDJ1	TRDD3	large	TGTGCTCTTGGGGAACTTGAGTCCTATCGGTTTCGTACTGGGGGATCTGATTTCCCCGATAAACTCATCTTT	CALGELESYRFRTGGSDFPDKLIF
TRDV2	TRDJ1	TRDD3	large	TGTGCCTGTGACCCCGTTGCCGAGGGATACGCAAGTAACGATAAACTCATCTTT	CACDPVAEGYASNDKLIF
TRDV2	TRDJ3	TRDD3	large	TGTGCCTGTGACCAGGCGGGTACTGGGGGCCTCGACCGCTCCTGGGACACCCGACAGATGTTTTTC	CACDQAGTGGLDRSWDTRQMFF
TRDV1	TRDJ1	TRDD3	large	TGTGCTCTTGGGGATTTACTCCCGACTGGGGGAGATAAACTCATCTTT	CALGDLLPTGGDKLIF
TRDV1	TRDJ1	-	large	TGTGCTCTTGGGGAGTCAGCTTCCTACGTAAAGGGAAGGTGGGGGACTCTACCGTACACCGATAAACTCATCTTT	CALGESASYVKGRWGTLPYTDKLIF
TRDV2	TRDJ1	TRDD3	-	TGTGCCTGTGGCACACTGGGGGCCACGGGGTACACCGATAAACTCATCTTT	CACGTLGATGYTDKLIF
TRDV2	TRDJ3	TRDD3	large	TGTGCCTGTGACACCGCGGGGCTGGGGGATACCCGCGCCTGGGACACCCGACAGATGTTTTTC	CACDTAGLGDTRAWDTRQMFF
TRDV2	TRDJ3	TRDD3	-	TGTGCCTGTGACACGCCTGGGGGCTCAACCCCCTCCTGGGACACCCGACAGATGTTTTTC	CACDTPGGSTPSWDTRQMFF
TRDV2	TRDJ1	-	-	TGTGCCTGTGACAGCCTTCCTTCCCTTACTGGGGGTCTGTACACCGATAAACTCATCTTT	CACDSLPSLTGGLYTDKLIF
TRDV2	TRDJ1	TRDD3	large	TGTGCCTGTGACACCGTTCCACTTGCTGGGGGTCGCCACCTAACCGGCGATAAACTCATCTTT	CACDTVPLAGGRHLTGDKLIF
TRDV1	TRDJ1	-	-	TGTGCTCTTGGGGAACTTTTTGATCCACTGCCCACCGATAAACTCATCTTT	CALGELFDPLPTDKLIF
TRDV2	TRDJ1	TRDD3	large	TGTGCCTGTGACCCTCTTCCGGTCGTACTGGGGGTCACGTACACCGATAAACTCATCTTT	CACDPLPVVLGVTYTDKLIF
TRDV2	TRDJ3	TRDD3	large	TGTGCCTGTGACAGTCCGGAACTAAGTGGGGGATACGCGTCCTGGGACACCCGACAGATGTTTTTC	CACDSPELSGGYASWDTRQMFF
TRDV2	TRDJ1	-	large	TGTGCCTGCGACATCGAGCTCACCGATAAACTCATCTTT	CACDIELTDKLIF
TRDV2	TRDJ3	TRDD3	large	TGTGCCTGTGACACCGTGGTGGGGGATACGCAGTATAACCCGCCCTGGGACACCCGACAGATGTTTTTC	CACDTVVGDTQYNPPWDTRQMFF
TRDV2	TRDJ1	TRDD3	large	TGTGCCTGTGACACCCTACTGGGGGATACGCGGGACACCGATAAACTCATCTTT	CACDTLLGDTRDTDKLIF
TRDV2	TRDJ1	TRDD3	-	TGTGCCTGTGACATGGTACTGGGGGCCCCTACCGATAAACTCATCTTT	CACDMVLGAPTDKLIF
TRDV2	TRDJ1	TRDD3	large	TGTGCCTGTGACAGACTGGGGGACACCGATAAACTCATCTTT	CACDRLGDTDKLIF
TRDV1	TRDJ1	-	few	TGTGCTCTTGGGGAACTAGGGACTCTTCCTAAGTCTGACTGGGGCCCTTACACCGATAAACTCATCTTT	CALGELGTLPKSDWGPYTDKLIF
TRDV2	TRDJ1	-	medium-sized	TGTGCCTGTGACCTCCTTCCTACGCGTACTGGGGGTCTGTACACCGATAAACTCATCTTT	CACDLLPTRTGGLYTDKLIF
TRDV2	TRDJ1	TRDD3	-	TGTGCCTGTGACACCCTGGGGGAAGATTTCACCGATAAACTCATCTTT	CACDTLGEDFTDKLIF
TRDV2	TRDJ3	-	-	TGTGCCTGTGACACCATCCGGGGAGACTGGGACACCCGACAGATGTTTTTC	CACDTIRGDWDTRQMFF
TRDV2	TRDJ1	TRDD3	large	TGTGCCTGTGACGGGCTGGGGGATACGCGAACCGATAAACTCATCTTT	CACDGLGDTRTDKLIF
TRDV2	TRDJ1	-	large	TGTGCCTGTGACACTCTTCCTACGGGGCCTGGGGGACCCCCGACCGACACCGATAAACTCATCTTT	CACDTLPTGPGGPPTDTDKLIF
TRDV2	TRDJ1	TRDD3	large	TGTGCCTGTGATGTACTGGGGGATACGCGGGATACCGATAAACTCATCTTT	CACDVLGDTRDTDKLIF
TRDV2	TRDJ3	TRDD3	large	TGTGCCTGTGACACCTTACTGGGGCGTAGCTCCTGGGACACCCGACAGATGTTTTTC	CACDTLLGRSSWDTRQMFF
TRDV2	TRDJ1	TRDD3	large	TGTGCCTGTGACACCGTGGGCACTGGGGGATACGATAGCACCGATAAACTCATCTTT	CACDTVGTGGYDSTDKLIF
TRDV3	TRDJ1	TRDD3	large	TGTGCCTTAATCGATCGGGGGATCCGCTCGCCCGGTCTTGATACGGACCTCTCCGATAAACTCATCTTT	CALIDRGIRSPGLDTDLSDKLIF